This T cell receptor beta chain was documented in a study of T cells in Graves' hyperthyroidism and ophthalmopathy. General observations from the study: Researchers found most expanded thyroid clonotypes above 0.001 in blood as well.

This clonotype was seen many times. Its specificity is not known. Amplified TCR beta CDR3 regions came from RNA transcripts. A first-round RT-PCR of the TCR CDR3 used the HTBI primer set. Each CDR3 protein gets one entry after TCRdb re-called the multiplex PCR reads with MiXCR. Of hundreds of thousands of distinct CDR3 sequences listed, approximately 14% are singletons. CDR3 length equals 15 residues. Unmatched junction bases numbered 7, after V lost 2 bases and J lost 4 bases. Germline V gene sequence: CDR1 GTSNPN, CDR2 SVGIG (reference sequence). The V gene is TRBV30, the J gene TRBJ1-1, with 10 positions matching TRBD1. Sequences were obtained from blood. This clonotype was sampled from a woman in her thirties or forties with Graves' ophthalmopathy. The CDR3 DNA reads TGTGCCTGGAGTCCGGGTCGGACAGGGGGCACTGAAGCTTTCTTT. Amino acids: CAWSPGRTGGTEAFF.